The present entry profiles one T cell receptor beta chain with its context. Measured with immunoSEQ multiplex PCR; TCRdb has only the in-frame clones, and not every one. The table lists roughly 58,000 clones, roughly 50% of them singletons. This CDR3 has 16 residues. The V end was cut by 5 bases, the J end by 0 bases, with 17 bases between. Germline-derived CDR1 and CDR2 are SSHAT and FNYEAQ (reference sequence). This sample was taken from a study of cytotoxic CD8 clonotypes in ibrutinib-treated CLL. This clonotype was sampled from a human donor with chronic lymphocytic leukemia. The rearrangement links TRBV7-7 to TRBJ2-7; D is possibly TRBD1 (5 bases). The sequencing used PBMCs, collected at disease progression, from a patient treated with ibrutinib. CDR3 amino acids: CASSPGGGATSYEQYF. The CDR3 DNA sequence: TGTGCCAGCAGCCCCGGTGGTGGGGCTACCTCCTACGAGCAGTACTTC.